A selection of T cell receptor beta chains follows, all from one sample in a study of blood T cells in healthy people across ages. TCRdb independently ran MiXCR on the 5' RACE reads; one entry per CDR3 protein. The sample lists about 1,800,000 distinct CDR3 sequences; 28% were seen once. Sequencing used blood. These receptors were obtained from a woman aged 25 to 39 in good health. CDR3s include the opening cysteine and the closing phenylalanine or tryptophan. D genes are given only for firm matches. The listing skips clone size in some rows; elsewhere it reads once, few, many or a size class.

d_call,v_call,j_call,clone_size,cdr3_aa,cdr3_nt
.,TRBV7-2,TRBJ1-2,.,CASSPVRNYGYTF,TGTGCCAGCAGCCCCGTGAGAAACTATGGCTACACCTTC
.,TRBV28,TRBJ1-1,.,CASSLPGWTEAFF,TGTGCCAGCAGTTTACCAGGATGGACTGAAGCTTTCTTT
.,TRBV12-3/TRBV12-4,TRBJ2-1,many,CASSLFDEQFF,TGTGCCAGCAGTTTATTCGATGAGCAGTTCTTC
TRBD2,TRBV7-2,TRBJ2-1,.,CASSLVLASGNIQFF,TGTGCCAGCAGCTTAGTCCTTGCTAGCGGAAACATTCAGTTCTTC
.,TRBV7-2,TRBJ2-1,.,CASSPRGMYNEQFF,TGTGCCAGCAGCCCCAGGGGTATGTACAATGAGCAGTTCTTC
.,TRBV6-2/TRBV6-3,TRBJ2-2,.,CASGRRRLLDAGELFF,TGTGCCAGCGGTAGGAGGCGACTCTTGGACGCCGGGGAGCTGTTTTTT
.,TRBV7-7,TRBJ2-5,.,CASSFSVGEAQYF,TGTGCCAGCAGCTTCTCGGTCGGTGAGGCCCAGTACTTC
.,TRBV2,TRBJ1-5,few,CASSSRDTGPQHF,TGTGCCAGCAGCTCCAGGGACACAGGGCCCCAGCATTTT
.,TRBV5-1,TRBJ2-5,.,CASSFFNQETQYF,TGCGCCAGCAGCTTTTTCAACCAAGAGACCCAGTACTTC
.,TRBV28,TRBJ2-1,.,CASRPPGRSDEQFF,TGTGCCAGCAGGCCTCCCGGACGGTCCGATGAGCAGTTCTTC
.,TRBV6-6,TRBJ2-7,many,CASSFGGTGSYEQYF,TGTGCCAGCAGTTTCGGGGGGACAGGCTCCTACGAGCAGTACTTC
.,TRBV10-3,TRBJ2-7,many,CAISEFTYEQYF,TGTGCCATCAGTGAGTTTACCTACGAGCAGTACTTC
TRBD2,TRBV7-9,TRBJ2-5,.,CASSLAAGLAGAETQYF,TGTGCCAGCAGCTTAGCAGCTGGACTAGCGGGGGCAGAGACCCAGTACTTC
.,TRBV18,TRBJ1-4,many,CASSPRPGEKLFF,TGTGCCAGCTCCCCAAGGCCGGGGGAAAAACTGTTTTTT
TRBD2,TRBV7-2,TRBJ2-1,many,CASSSRQAGGSNNEQFF,TGTGCCAGCAGCTCTCGACAAGCGGGGGGTTCCAACAATGAGCAGTTCTTC
.,TRBV29-1,TRBJ1-2,.,CSASLIGYTF,TGCAGCGCGTCTCTAATTGGCTACACCTTC
.,TRBV5-5,TRBJ2-6,.,CASSFGLPSGANVLTF,TGTGCCAGCAGCTTCGGACTGCCCTCTGGGGCCAACGTCCTGACTTTC
TRBD1,TRBV5-1,TRBJ2-3,many,CASSLTGVSTDTQYF,TGTGCCAGCAGCCTGACAGGGGTTAGCACAGATACGCAGTATTTT
.,TRBV27,TRBJ2-1,many,CASSLAKSYNEQFF,TGTGCCAGCAGCCTAGCGAAGTCCTACAATGAGCAGTTCTTC
.,TRBV20-1,TRBJ1-5,.,CSTGDSNQPQHF,TGCAGTACTGGCGATAGCAATCAGCCCCAGCATTTT
.,TRBV11-2,TRBJ2-3,.,CASSLGRESPIGTDTQYF,TGTGCCAGCAGCTTGGGCAGGGAGAGCCCCATCGGCACAGATACGCAGTATTTT
TRBD1,TRBV18,TRBJ1-3,few,CASSPASGQGTGNTIYF,TGTGCCAGCTCACCAGCGTCGGGACAGGGCACTGGAAACACCATATATTTT
TRBD1,TRBV3-1,TRBJ1-6,.,CASSQFGTAYNSPLHF,TGTGCCAGCAGCCAGTTCGGGACAGCTTATAATTCACCCCTCCACTTT
TRBD1,TRBV7-9,TRBJ1-1,.,CASETGTGTTEAFF,TGTGCCAGCGAAACCGGGACAGGGACAACTGAAGCTTTCTTT
TRBD1,TRBV10-3,TRBJ2-1,few,CAISESGGQESEQFF,TGTGCCATCAGTGAGTCGGGGGGACAGGAGAGTGAGCAGTTCTTC
.,TRBV28,TRBJ2-7,few,CASSWVTLPYEQYF,TGTGCCAGCAGTTGGGTCACGTTGCCCTACGAGCAGTACTTC
.,TRBV7-2,TRBJ2-5,.,CASSLLFRGETQYF,TGTGCCAGCAGCTTACTCTTCCGTGGAGAGACCCAGTACTTC
.,TRBV10-3,TRBJ1-1,few,CATSGGSVPEAFF,TGTGCCACCTCCGGGGGGAGTGTCCCTGAAGCTTTCTTT
.,TRBV11-2,TRBJ2-1,.,CASSLDRSTTYNEQFF,TGTGCCAGCAGCTTAGATCGGTCAACTACCTACAATGAGCAGTTCTTC
TRBD1,TRBV29-1,TRBJ2-1,.,CSGAGTGGNEQFF,TGCAGCGGAGCCGGGACAGGGGGCAATGAGCAGTTCTTC
TRBD1,TRBV12-3/TRBV12-4,TRBJ1-2,few,CASSQRQGSSYTF,TGTGCCAGCAGTCAAAGACAGGGAAGTAGCTACACCTTC
TRBD2,TRBV12-3/TRBV12-4,TRBJ2-7,many,CASRPGLDIYEQYF,TGTGCCAGCAGACCGGGACTAGATATCTACGAGCAGTACTTC
.,TRBV7-2,TRBJ2-7,.,CASSWWAGIDDEQYF,TGTGCCAGCAGCTGGTGGGCAGGGATCGACGACGAGCAGTACTTC
.,TRBV4-1,TRBJ2-2,.,CASSQPRRAGELFF,TGCGCCAGCAGCCAACCCCGGCGGGCCGGGGAGCTGTTTTTT
TRBD2,TRBV10-3,TRBJ2-1,.,CAISESGPRGEQFF,TGTGCCATCAGTGAGTCGGGGCCGCGGGGGGAGCAGTTCTTC